The TCR beta chain under discussion was sequenced for a study of blood T cell repertoires in COVID-19 (dated by TCRdb to about 2020). Concerning the study at large: Collaborator samples came from the United States, Italy and Spain and covered acute and convalescent phases of COVID-19. A freely available public database, intended as a resource for researchers studying the immune response to SARS-CoV-2, is where the repertoires were released. The prospective study material was composed of cDNA or gDNA derived from T cells, B-cell-depleted T cells, or PBMCs. The samples were drawn from two sources: the first 160 participants of the ongoing ImmuneRACE study, and approximately 1,300 subjects contributed by 6 global collaborators. A de-identified subject ID, COVID-19 status, age in years and sex were almost always included in the sample metadata. The dataset comprised deeply sampled blood TCRbeta repertoires from subjects exposed to, actively infected with, or recovered from COVID-19. Where HLA class I and class II types were available, the types were taken from metadata supplied by the sample provider, not from assay-based typing.

Samples from volunteer blood donors who had recovered from COVID-19 were contributed by a second Seattle source. Whole blood was collected in K2EDTA tubes by collaborating institutions according to the institutions' own protocols. For TCRbeta analysis, collaborator samples were shipped as frozen whole blood, as isolated PBMCs, or as DNA extracted from either sample type. The immunoSEQ Assay, a bias-controlled multiplex PCR, was used to amplify TCRbeta CDR3 regions from genomic DNA. From the authors' description of their analysis: Nucleated cell counts per sample were estimated from amplification of reference gene primers within the assay. To quantify the absolute abundance of each unique TCRbeta CDR3 rearrangement, sequence reads were collapsed and filtered. For each sample, productive Simpson clonality was calculated as the square root of Simpson's diversity index over productive rearrangements. TCRdb took over this immuneACCESS table, retaining in-frame rearrangements with V and J assigned. Such tables are incomplete; in checked studies, under half of the missing clones stem from an unresolved V gene, and the remainder is unexplained. Clonal size and the V and J genes are those of that table, whereas D and trimming came from the DNA. The sample has about 280,000 clones on record, 70% to 90% of them singletons. 2.1% of the sample rests with the top ten.

V lost 4 bases and J lost 4 bases; the stretch between them is 16 bases long. From the germline V gene (reference sequence), CDR1 is SGHNT and CDR2 is YYREEE. The CDR3 covers 15 residues, taking in both the cysteine and the phenylalanine. CDR3 DNA only is kept here, 45 bases in frame from base 1. Study-wide findings and limitations: The quantity of clinical and demographic metadata differed by source and by participant and was supplied without curation.

Note on this clone: Its binding antigen is unknown. Base-call qualities are not available, and no considerably larger clone is one nucleotide away.

Source material: peripheral blood. This sequence uses TRBV5-4 and TRBJ2-3; perhaps TRBD2 is the D gene, with 6 bases matching. The sequence was obtained from a woman aged 25 to 39 who had recovered from COVID-19. The nucleotide sequence is TGTGCCAGCAGCCTGAGGGCTAGCGAACCAGATACGCAGTATTTT. Its amino acids are CASSLRASEPDTQYF.